This T cell receptor (beta chain) appears in the sequencing data of a study of T-cell memory formation after mild COVID-19. J gave up 3 bases and V 5 bases, and 6 bases lay outside the gene matches. In germline, CDR1 is MNHEY, CDR2 SVGEGT. The CDR3 consists of 16 residues. This clonotype was picked up a small number of times. Each CDR3 protein is one row after TCRdb ran MiXCR on the 5' RACE reads. The sample lists approximately 300,000 distinct CDR3 sequences, roughly 15% seen once, with roughly 20% in the top ten. The V and J genes are TRBV6-2 or TRBV6-3 and TRBJ2-2, with 10 bases identical to TRBD1. The receptor was derived from a man younger than 35 who had mild COVID-19 (a few samples of this study predate the infection). Cell type and time point are not known. Source material: PBMCs or a T cell subset sorted from them (not recorded which). The CDR3 sequence: CASSPTGTGDTGELFF. The CDR3 DNA reads TGTGCCAGCAGTCCAACCGGGACAGGGGACACCGGGGAGCTGTTTTTT.